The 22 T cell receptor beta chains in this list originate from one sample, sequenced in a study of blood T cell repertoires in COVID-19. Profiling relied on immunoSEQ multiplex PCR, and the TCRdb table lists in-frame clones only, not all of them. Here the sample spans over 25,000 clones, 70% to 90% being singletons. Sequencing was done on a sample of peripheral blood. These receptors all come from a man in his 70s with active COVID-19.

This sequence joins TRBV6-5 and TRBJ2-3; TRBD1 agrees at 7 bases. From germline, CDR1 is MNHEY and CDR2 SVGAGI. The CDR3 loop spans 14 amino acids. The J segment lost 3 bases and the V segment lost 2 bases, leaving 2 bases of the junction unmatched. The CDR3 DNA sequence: TGTGCCAGCAGTTACAACAGGGGAACAGATACGCAGTATTTT. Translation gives CASSYNRGTDTQYF.

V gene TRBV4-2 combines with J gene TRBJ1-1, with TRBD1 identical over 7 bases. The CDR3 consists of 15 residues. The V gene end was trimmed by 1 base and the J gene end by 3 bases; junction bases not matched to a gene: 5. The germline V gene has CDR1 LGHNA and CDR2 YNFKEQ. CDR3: CASSQAPTGDTEAFF. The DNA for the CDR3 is TGTGCCAGCAGCCAAGCCCCTACAGGGGACACTGAAGCTTTCTTT.

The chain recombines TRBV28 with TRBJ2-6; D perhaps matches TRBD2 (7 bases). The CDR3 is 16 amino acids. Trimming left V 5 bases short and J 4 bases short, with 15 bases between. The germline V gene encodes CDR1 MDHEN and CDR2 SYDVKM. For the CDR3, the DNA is TGTGCCAGCAGTGTCCCCGGGGGGACAGGGGCCAACGTCCTGACTTTC. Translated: CASSVPGGTGANVLTF.

The CDR3 region is CASRREGNQPQHF. The CDR3 DNA reads TGTGCCAGCAGGAGGGAGGGTAATCAGCCCCAGCATTTT. The chain carries TRBV6-5 and TRBJ1-5; no reliable D call. Germline V lookup: CDR1 MNHEY, CDR2 SVGAGI. V dropped 6 bases and J dropped 4 bases, with 10 bases sitting between them. The length of the CDR3 is 13 residues.

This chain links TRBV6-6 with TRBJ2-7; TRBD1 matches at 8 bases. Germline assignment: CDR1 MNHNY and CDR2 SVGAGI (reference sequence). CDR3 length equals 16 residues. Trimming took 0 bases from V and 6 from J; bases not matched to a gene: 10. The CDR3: CASSYSTPPGGGEQYF. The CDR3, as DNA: TGTGCCAGCAGTTACTCGACCCCCCCAGGGGGCGGCGAGCAGTACTTC.

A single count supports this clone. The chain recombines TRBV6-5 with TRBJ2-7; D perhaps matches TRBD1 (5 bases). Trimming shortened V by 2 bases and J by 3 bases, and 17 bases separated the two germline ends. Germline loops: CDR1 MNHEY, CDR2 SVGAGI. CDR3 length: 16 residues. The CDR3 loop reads CASSYGVSMGLYEQYF. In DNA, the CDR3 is TGTGCCAGCAGTTACGGGGTTTCTATGGGGCTCTACGAGCAGTACTTC.

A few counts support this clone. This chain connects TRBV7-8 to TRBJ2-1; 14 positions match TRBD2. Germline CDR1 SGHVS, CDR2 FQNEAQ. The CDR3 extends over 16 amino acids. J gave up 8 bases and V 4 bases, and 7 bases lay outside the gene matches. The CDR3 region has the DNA TGTGCCAGCAGCTCCGGGACTAGCGGGAGTATCTATGAGCAGTTCTTC. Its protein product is CASSSGTSGSIYEQFF.

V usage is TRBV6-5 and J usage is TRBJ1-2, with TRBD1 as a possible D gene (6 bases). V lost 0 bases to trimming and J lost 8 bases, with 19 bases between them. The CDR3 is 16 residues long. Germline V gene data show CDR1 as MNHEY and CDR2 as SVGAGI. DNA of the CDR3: TGTGCCAGCAGTTACTCTATTGGTTACAGGGCCGGCGGCTACACCTTC. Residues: CASSYSIGYRAGGYTF.

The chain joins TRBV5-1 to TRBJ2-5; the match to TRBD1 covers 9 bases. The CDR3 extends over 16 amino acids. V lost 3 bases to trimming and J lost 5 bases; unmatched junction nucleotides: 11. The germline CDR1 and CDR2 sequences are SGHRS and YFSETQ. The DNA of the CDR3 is TGCGCCAGCAGCTCGGCGTTTACAGGGGGCTTGGAGACCCAGTACTTC. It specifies CASSSAFTGGLETQYF.

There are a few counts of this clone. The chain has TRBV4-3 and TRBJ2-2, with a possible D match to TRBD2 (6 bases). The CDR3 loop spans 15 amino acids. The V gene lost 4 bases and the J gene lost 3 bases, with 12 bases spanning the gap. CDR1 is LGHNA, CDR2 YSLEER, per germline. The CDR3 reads CASSPPGEDTGELFF. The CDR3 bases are TGCGCCAGCAGCCCCCCGGGGGAGGACACCGGGGAGCTGTTTTTT.

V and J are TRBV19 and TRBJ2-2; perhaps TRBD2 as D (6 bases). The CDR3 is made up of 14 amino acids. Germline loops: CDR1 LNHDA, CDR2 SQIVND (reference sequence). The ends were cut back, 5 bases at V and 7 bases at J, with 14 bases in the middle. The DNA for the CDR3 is TGTGCCAGTAGTTCCAAGGAGGGTAACGGGGAGCTGTTTTTT. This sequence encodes CASSSKEGNGELFF.

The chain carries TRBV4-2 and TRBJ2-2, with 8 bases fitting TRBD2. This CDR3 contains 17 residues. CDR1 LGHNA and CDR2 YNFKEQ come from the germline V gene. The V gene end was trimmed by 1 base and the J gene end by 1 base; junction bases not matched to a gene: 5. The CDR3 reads CASSQVRAGVNTGELFF. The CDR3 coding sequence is TGTGCCAGCAGCCAAGTGAGAGCGGGAGTGAACACCGGGGAGCTGTTTTTT.

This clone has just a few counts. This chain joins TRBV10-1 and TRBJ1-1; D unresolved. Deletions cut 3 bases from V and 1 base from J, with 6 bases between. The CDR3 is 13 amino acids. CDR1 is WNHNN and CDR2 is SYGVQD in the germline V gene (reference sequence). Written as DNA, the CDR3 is TGCGCCAGCAGTGAAATGAGGAACACTGAAGCTTTCTTT. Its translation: CASSEMRNTEAFF.

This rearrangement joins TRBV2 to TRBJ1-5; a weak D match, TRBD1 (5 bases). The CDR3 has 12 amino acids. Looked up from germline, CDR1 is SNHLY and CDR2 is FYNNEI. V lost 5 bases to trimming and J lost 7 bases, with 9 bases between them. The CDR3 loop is CASSPGQQPQHF. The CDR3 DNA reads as TGTGCCAGCAGTCCTGGACAACAGCCCCAGCATTTT.

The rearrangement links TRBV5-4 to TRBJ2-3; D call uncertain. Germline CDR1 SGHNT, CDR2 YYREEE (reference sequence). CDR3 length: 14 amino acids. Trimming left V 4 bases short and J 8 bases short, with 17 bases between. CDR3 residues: CASSLTDSVGTQYF. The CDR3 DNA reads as TGTGCCAGCAGCCTTACTGACTCAGTTGGTACGCAGTATTTT.

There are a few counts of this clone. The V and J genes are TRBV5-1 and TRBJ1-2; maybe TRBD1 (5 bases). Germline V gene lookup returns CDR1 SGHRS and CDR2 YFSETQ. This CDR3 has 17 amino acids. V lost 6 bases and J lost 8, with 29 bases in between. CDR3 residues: CASNPGEGRSLIAGYTF. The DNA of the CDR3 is TGCGCCAGCAACCCGGGGGAGGGTCGATCCCTAATCGCCGGCTACACCTTC.

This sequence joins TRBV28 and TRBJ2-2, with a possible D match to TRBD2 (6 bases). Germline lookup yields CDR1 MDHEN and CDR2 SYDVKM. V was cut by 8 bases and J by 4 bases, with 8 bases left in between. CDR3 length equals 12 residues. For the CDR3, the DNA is TGTGCCAGCGGAGGGGTCACCGGGGAGCTGTTTTTT. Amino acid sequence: CASGGVTGELFF.

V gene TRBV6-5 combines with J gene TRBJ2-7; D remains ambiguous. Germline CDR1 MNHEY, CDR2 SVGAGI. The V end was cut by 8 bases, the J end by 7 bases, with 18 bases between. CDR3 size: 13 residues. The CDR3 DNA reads TGTGCCAGCCGTCCCGCCCTAGACTGGGAGCAGTACTTC. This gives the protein CASRPALDWEQYF.

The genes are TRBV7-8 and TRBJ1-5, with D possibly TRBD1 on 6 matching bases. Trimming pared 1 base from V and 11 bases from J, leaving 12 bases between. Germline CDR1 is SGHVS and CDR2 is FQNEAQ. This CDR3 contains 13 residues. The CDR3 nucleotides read TGTGCCAGCAGCTTAGACGGACAGAGGGCCCAGCATTTT. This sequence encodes CASSLDGQRAQHF.

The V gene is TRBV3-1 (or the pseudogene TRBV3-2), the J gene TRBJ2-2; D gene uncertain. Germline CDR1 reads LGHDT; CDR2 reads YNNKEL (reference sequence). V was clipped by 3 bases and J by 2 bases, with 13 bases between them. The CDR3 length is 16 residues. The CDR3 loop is CASSQLRDLNTGELFF. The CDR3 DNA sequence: TGTGCCAGCAGCCAGCTCAGAGACTTAAACACCGGGGAGCTGTTTTTT.

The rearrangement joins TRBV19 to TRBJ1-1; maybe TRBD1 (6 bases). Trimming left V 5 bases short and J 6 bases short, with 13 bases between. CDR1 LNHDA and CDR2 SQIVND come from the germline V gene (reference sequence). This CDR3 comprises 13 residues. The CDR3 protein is CASSPITGSEAFF. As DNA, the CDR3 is TGTGCCAGTAGTCCGATTACAGGGTCTGAAGCTTTCTTT.

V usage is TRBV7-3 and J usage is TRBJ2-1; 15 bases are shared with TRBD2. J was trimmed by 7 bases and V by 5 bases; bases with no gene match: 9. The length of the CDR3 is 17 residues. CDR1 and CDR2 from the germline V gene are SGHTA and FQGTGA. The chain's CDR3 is CASSRTSGRARPNEQFF. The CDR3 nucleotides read TGTGCCAGCAGCCGGACTAGCGGGAGGGCCCGTCCTAATGAGCAGTTCTTC.